The clone carrying this T cell receptor (beta chain) was counted between two and nine times. Antigen unknown. The sample originates from a study of post-analysis software for immune sequencing data. The wider study: Recorded subtypes: relapsing-remitting, secondary progressive, progressive-relapsing; some patients unannotated. Study-level points and caveats: TRBV5-6, TRBV5-1 and TRBV20-1 were among roughly 5 TRBV segments more frequent in patients than controls.

Tagging with unique molecular identifiers was a feature of the TCR beta cDNA libraries. One entry per CDR3 protein, called by TCRdb with MiXCR from the PCR reads. The table shows approximately 730,000 distinct CDR3 sequences, with roughly 30% occurring only once. The CDR3 covers 13 residues. With V trimmed by 7 bases and J by 6 bases, 9 bases remained unmatched. Germline lookup yields CDR1 SQVTM and CDR2 ANQGSEA. V usage is TRBV29-1 and J usage is TRBJ1-1; TRBD1 matches at 9 bases. The clonotype originates from a girl between 5 and 17 years old with multiple sclerosis. The source material was blood. CDR3 loop: CSARGQGSPEAFF. CDR3 nucleotides: TGCAGCGCCCGAGGACAGGGGAGTCCTGAAGCTTTCTTT.